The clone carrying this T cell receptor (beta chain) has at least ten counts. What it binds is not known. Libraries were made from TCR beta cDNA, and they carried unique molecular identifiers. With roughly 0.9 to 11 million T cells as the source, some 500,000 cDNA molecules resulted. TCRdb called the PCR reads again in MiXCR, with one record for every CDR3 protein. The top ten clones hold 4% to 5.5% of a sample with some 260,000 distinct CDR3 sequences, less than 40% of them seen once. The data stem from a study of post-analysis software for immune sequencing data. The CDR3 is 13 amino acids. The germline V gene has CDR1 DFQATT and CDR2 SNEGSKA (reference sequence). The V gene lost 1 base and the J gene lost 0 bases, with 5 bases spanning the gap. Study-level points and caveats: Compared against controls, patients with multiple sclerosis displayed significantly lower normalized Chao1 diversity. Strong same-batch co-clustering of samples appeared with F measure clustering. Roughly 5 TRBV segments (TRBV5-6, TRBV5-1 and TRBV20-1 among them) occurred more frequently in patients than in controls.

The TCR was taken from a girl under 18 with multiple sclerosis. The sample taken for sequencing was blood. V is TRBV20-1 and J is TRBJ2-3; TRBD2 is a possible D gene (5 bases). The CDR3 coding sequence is TGCAGTGCTAGAGGCGGGAGCACAGATACGCAGTATTTT. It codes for CSARGGSTDTQYF.